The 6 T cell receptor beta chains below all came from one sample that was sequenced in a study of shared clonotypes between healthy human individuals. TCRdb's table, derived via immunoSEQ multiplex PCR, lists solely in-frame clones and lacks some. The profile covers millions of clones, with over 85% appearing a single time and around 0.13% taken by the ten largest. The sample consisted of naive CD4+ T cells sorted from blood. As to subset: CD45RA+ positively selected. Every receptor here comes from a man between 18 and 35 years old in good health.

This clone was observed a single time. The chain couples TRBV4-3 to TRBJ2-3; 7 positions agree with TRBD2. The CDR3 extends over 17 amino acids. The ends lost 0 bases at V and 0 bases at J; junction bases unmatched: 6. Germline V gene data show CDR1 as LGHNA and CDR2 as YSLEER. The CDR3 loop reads CASSQDGSGWSTDTQYF. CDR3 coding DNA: TGCGCCAGCAGCCAAGACGGTAGCGGGTGGAGCACAGATACGCAGTATTTT.

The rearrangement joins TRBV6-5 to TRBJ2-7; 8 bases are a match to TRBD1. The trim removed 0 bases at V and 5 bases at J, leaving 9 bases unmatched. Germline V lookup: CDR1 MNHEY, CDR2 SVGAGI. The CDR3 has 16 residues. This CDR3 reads CASSYSPGQAGHEQYF. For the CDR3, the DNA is TGTGCCAGCAGTTACTCTCCGGGACAGGCGGGCCACGAGCAGTACTTC.

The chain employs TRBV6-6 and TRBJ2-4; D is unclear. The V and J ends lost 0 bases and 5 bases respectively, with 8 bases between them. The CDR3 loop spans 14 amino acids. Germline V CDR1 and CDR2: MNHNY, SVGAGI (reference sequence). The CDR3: CASSYSHAENIQYF. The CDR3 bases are TGTGCCAGCAGTTACTCACATGCCGAAAACATTCAGTACTTC.

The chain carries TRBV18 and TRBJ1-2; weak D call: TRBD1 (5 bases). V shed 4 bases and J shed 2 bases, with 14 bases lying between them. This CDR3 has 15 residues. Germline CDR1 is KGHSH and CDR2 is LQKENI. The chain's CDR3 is CASSRTGTENYGYTF. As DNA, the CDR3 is TGTGCCAGCTCACGTACCGGGACTGAGAACTATGGCTACACCTTC.

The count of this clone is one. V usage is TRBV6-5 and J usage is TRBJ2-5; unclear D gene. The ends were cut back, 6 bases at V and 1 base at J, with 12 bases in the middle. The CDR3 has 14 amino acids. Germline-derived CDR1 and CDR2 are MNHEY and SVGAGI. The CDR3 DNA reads TGTGCCAGCAGCCTACAGCCCAGCCAAGAGACCCAGTACTTC. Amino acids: CASSLQPSQETQYF.

CDR3 nucleotide sequence: TGTGCCAGCAGCCGGGACAGGAAGGGGGAGCAGTACTTC. Protein sequence: CASSRDRKGEQYF. The chain employs TRBV5-6 and TRBJ2-7; TRBD1 matches 8 bases. The CDR3 runs 13 residues. Germline CDR1 SGHDT, CDR2 YYEEEE. V lost 4 bases, J lost 7 bases, and 7 bases stayed unmatched.